Shown below are 27 T cell receptor beta chains from a single sample sequenced in a study of blood T cells in healthy people across ages. A second about 7 to 12 cycle PCR used barcoded and J-beta primers. One entry per CDR3 protein results from TCRdb running MiXCR on the 5' RACE reads. The data contain hundreds of thousands of distinct CDR3 sequences, 52% of them singletons. The source material was blood. These receptors were taken from a woman aged 80 or older in good health.

The chain employs TRBV20-1 and TRBJ1-2, with D possibly matching TRBD1 (5 bases). Trimming cost V 3 bases and J 8 bases, with 19 bases left between them. The germline V gene encodes CDR1 DFQATT and CDR2 SNEGSKA (reference sequence). This CDR3 has 14 residues. The CDR3 sequence: CSARGLEGLPGYTF. CDR3 nucleotides: TGCAGTGCTAGGGGCTTGGAGGGACTCCCCGGCTACACCTTC.

This clonotype has a handful of counts. This rearrangement joins TRBV20-1 to TRBJ2-7, with 8 bases that match TRBD1. The V segment lost 0 bases and the J segment 4 bases; nucleotides outside the gene matches: 11. Germline assignment: CDR1 DFQATT and CDR2 SNEGSKA (reference sequence). The CDR3 has 16 amino acids. CDR3 residues: CSARDLPDRGSYEQYF. The DNA of the CDR3 is TGCAGTGCTAGAGATCTCCCCGACAGGGGATCTTACGAGCAGTACTTC.

This clonotype was observed at least ten times. CDR3 coding DNA: TGTGCCAGCTCCTCCGCGGGGGGAAGCACAGATACGCAGTATTTT. Its translation is CASSSAGGSTDTQYF. J is TRBJ2-3 and V is TRBV7-2; 8 nucleotides agree with TRBD2. This CDR3 is 15 amino acids long. With V trimmed by 8 bases and J by 0 bases, 7 bases remained unmatched. Germline V gene lookup returns CDR1 SGHTA and CDR2 FQGNSA.

This clonotype appeared a few times. This rearrangement joins TRBV6-1 to TRBJ1-5; D is undetermined. This CDR3 spans 13 amino acids. Germline loops: CDR1 MNHNS, CDR2 SASEGT. Trimming took 2 bases from V and 6 from J, leaving 8 bases between them. This CDR3 reads CASSESAFQPQHF. Written as DNA, the CDR3 is TGTGCCAGCAGTGAATCGGCATTTCAGCCCCAGCATTTT.

Note on this clonotype: A read error may be the cause here, since a much bigger clone is one base away. V is TRBV28 and J is TRBJ2-1, with D unresolved. In germline, CDR1 is MDHEN, CDR2 SYDVKM. This CDR3 is 13 amino acids long. Trimming removed 0 bases at V and 9 bases at J, with 9 bases between. CDR3: CASSLCAVGEQFF. The DNA of the CDR3 is TGTGCCAGCAGTTTATGCGCCGTGGGTGAGCAGTTCTTC.

About this clonotype itself: Since a much larger clone is just one base distant, this may be a read error. CDR3 sequence: CAISLLAGEYNEQYF. The DNA for the CDR3 is TGTGCCATCAGTCTCCTAGCGGGAGAGTACAATGAGCAGTACTTC. The rearrangement uses TRBV10-3 and TRBJ2-7; 10 bases line up with TRBD2. The germline V gene encodes CDR1 ENHRY and CDR2 SYGVKD. V lost 5 bases and J lost 7; bases outside the gene matches: 11. The CDR3 consists of 15 residues.

The genes are TRBV4-1 and TRBJ2-1; D is unclear. Trimming removed 0 bases from V and 12 bases from J, with 12 bases in between. The CDR3 loop spans 13 amino acids. The germline CDR1 and CDR2 sequences are MGHRA and YSYEKL. CDR3 DNA: TGCGCCAGCAGCCAAGAAGGAGTCCCCCCGCAGTTCTTC. This translates into CASSQEGVPPQFF.

The V call is TRBV20-1, the J call TRBJ2-4; 8 bases align to TRBD1. The CDR3 is 12 residues long. Looked up from germline, CDR1 is DFQATT and CDR2 is SNEGSKA (reference sequence). Trimming at V came to 1 base and at J to 10 bases, leaving 3 bases not matched to a gene. The CDR3: CSARGTGWIQYF. As DNA, the CDR3 is TGCAGTGCTAGAGGGACAGGGTGGATTCAGTACTTC.

This clonotype was found many times. The gene calls are TRBV6-1 and TRBJ2-1, with D tentatively TRBD2 (6 bases). Germline V CDR1 and CDR2: MNHNS, SASEGT. This CDR3 has 16 amino acids. Trimming stripped 6 bases from V and 0 bases from J, with 15 bases between. The CDR3 DNA reads TGTGCCAGCAGGGCAAATAGCGGTCCCTCCTACAATGAGCAGTTCTTC. As protein: CASRANSGPSYNEQFF.

This clonotype appeared many times. The V and J genes are TRBV7-9 and TRBJ1-4, with 7 bases lining up with TRBD1. CDR3 length equals 16 residues. In germline, CDR1 is SEHNR, CDR2 FQNEAQ (reference sequence). V was pared by 5 bases and J by 7 bases, with 13 bases of the junction left unmatched. The CDR3 DNA reads as TGTGCCAGCAGCCCAAATCCTGGGGCAGGGGGTGAAAAACTGTTTTTT. It specifies CASSPNPGAGGEKLFF.

J is TRBJ2-3 and V is TRBV6-6; D remains unclear. The CDR3 spans 14 residues. Germline lookup yields CDR1 MNHNY and CDR2 SVGAGI (reference sequence). Between the trimmed V and J ends, which lost 8 bases and 3 bases, there was a span of 15 bases. DNA for the CDR3: TGTGCCAGCTCTACGGTCGCTTCAACAGATACGCAGTATTTT. Protein product: CASSTVASTDTQYF.

This chain uses TRBV5-8 with TRBJ2-7; TRBD1 aligns across 9 bases. V gave up 1 base and J gave up 6 bases; unmatched junction bases: 8. This CDR3 spans 15 amino acids. Germline CDR1 is SGHTS and CDR2 is YDEGEE. The CDR3 DNA reads TGTGCCAGCAGCTTGAGGGACAGGGTTTTCTCCGAGCAGTACTTC. Its protein is CASSLRDRVFSEQYF.

This clonotype occurred once. The J gene is TRBJ1-5, the V gene TRBV20-1; D is unresolved. Per germline, CDR1 DFQATT and CDR2 SNEGSKA (reference sequence). Trimming took 8 bases from V and 5 from J, leaving 22 bases between them. This CDR3 is built from 15 residues. The CDR3: CSSKGGLPRYQPQHF. DNA of the CDR3: TGCAGTTCTAAAGGAGGTCTGCCCCGATATCAGCCCCAGCATTTT.

In this sample, this clonotype turned up many times. The chain couples TRBV5-1 to TRBJ2-5; a weak D match, TRBD1 (5 bases). The CDR3 is 14 residues long. V was shortened by 0 bases and J by 4 bases, with 10 bases between the two germline ends. Germline CDR1 is SGHRS and CDR2 is YFSETQ. This chain's CDR3 is CASSLGQGSETQYF. The CDR3 nucleotides are TGCGCCAGCAGCTTGGGTCAGGGTTCAGAGACCCAGTACTTC.

The chain couples TRBV7-9 to TRBJ1-4; D gene uncertain. The germline V gene has CDR1 SEHNR and CDR2 FQNEAQ (reference sequence). CDR3 length: 14 residues. Trimming took 8 bases from V and 6 from J, leaving 16 bases between them. The CDR3 nucleotides are TGTGCCAGCTTCTTATTGGAGGGCTATGAAAAACTGTTTTTT. As protein: CASFLLEGYEKLFF.

In this sample, this clonotype turned up many times. The chain links TRBV6-6 to TRBJ2-1, with 10 bases fitting TRBD2. V was pared by 6 bases and J by 4 bases, with 6 bases of the junction left unmatched. CDR1 is MNHNY, CDR2 SVGAGI, per germline (reference sequence). The CDR3 is 15 amino acids. The DNA of the CDR3 is TGTGCCAGCAGCGAACTAGCGGGGAATTACAATGAGCAGTTCTTC. Translation: CASSELAGNYNEQFF.

The chain combines TRBV4-3 with TRBJ2-3, with TRBD1 as a possible D gene (5 bases). CDR3 size: 14 residues. Per germline, CDR1 LGHNA and CDR2 YSLEER. V shed 4 bases and J shed 6 bases, with 14 bases lying between them. The CDR3 nucleotides read TGCGCCAGCAGCCGACCAGGGCCGGCGGATACGCAGTATTTT. It yields the protein CASSRPGPADTQYF.

The genes are TRBV20-1 and TRBJ2-1; D gene uncertain. The CDR3 is 14 amino acids. Germline CDR1 is DFQATT and CDR2 is SNEGSKA (reference sequence). V was clipped by 0 bases and J by 4 bases, with 10 bases between them. In DNA, the CDR3 is TGCAGTGCTAGAGATGATTCAGGTTACAATGAGCAGTTCTTC. This codes for CSARDDSGYNEQFF.

This clonotype was detected a few times. The chain has TRBV29-1 and TRBJ2-7; 12 nucleotides match TRBD2. Germline values: CDR1 SQVTM, CDR2 ANQGSEA. The CDR3 consists of 14 residues. After removal of 5 bases from V and 7 bases from J, the junction contained 9 bases not matched to a gene. The CDR3 sequence: CSVSPTSGRNEQYF. The CDR3 coding sequence is TGCAGCGTTTCCCCGACTAGCGGGAGAAATGAGCAGTACTTC.

This clonotype was seen only a few times. A much larger clone sits a single nucleotide away, making a read error possible. The chain links TRBV28 to TRBJ1-5; D is perhaps TRBD1 (5 bases). This CDR3 spans 15 amino acids. Trimming pared 3 bases from V and 2 bases from J, leaving 11 bases between. Germline V gene sequence: CDR1 MDHEN, CDR2 SYDVKM. The CDR3 sequence: CASSFHGGGNQPQHF. CDR3 DNA: TGTGCCAGCAGTTTCCATGGGGGGGGCAATCAGCCCCAGCATTTT.

There are many counts of this clonotype. The gene calls are TRBV5-1 and TRBJ2-1, with TRBD2 matching 12 bases. This CDR3 contains 15 residues. CDR1 is SGHRS, CDR2 YFSETQ, per germline. With V trimmed by 4 bases and J by 5 bases, 4 bases remained unmatched. The CDR3: CASSRTSGENNEQFF. For the CDR3, the DNA is TGCGCCAGCAGCCGGACTAGCGGGGAAAACAATGAGCAGTTCTTC.

This clonotype showed up just a few times. CDR3 coding DNA: TGTGCCAGCAGTTCACGCGGGGGAGGATACAATGAGCAGTTCTTC. This translates into CASSSRGGGYNEQFF. The V gene is TRBV11-2, the J gene TRBJ2-1; 7 bases are a match to TRBD2. The junction had 9 bases not matched to a gene; V was cut back by 6 bases and J by 4 bases. Germline values: CDR1 SGHAT, CDR2 FQNNGV. The CDR3 sequence is 15 residues long. The full variable domain, with the rest looked up from reference TRBV11-2 and TRBJ2-1, is EAGVAQSPRYKIIEKRQSVAFWCNPISGHATLYWYQQILGQGPKLLIQFQNNGVVDDSQLPKDRFSAERLKGVDSTLKIQPAKLEDSAVYLCASSSRGGGYNEQFFGPGTRLTVL.

This clonotype has only a few counts. The chain carries TRBV5-5 and TRBJ1-4; 8 nucleotides align to TRBD1. CDR3 length: 15 amino acids. V was clipped by 5 bases and J by 4 bases; unmatched bases: 7. Germline CDR1 and CDR2: SGHKS and YYEKEE (reference sequence). This chain's CDR3 is CASRRQGSFNEKLFF. CDR3 nucleotides: TGTGCCAGCAGAAGACAGGGGTCCTTTAATGAAAAACTGTTTTTT.

In regard to this clonotype: A read error is possible here, since a much larger clone lies one base away. This chain uses TRBV29-1 with TRBJ2-1, with unresolved D. V was cut by 7 bases and J by 12 bases, with 13 bases left in between. CDR1 and CDR2 (germline): SQVTM, ANQGSEA. CDR3 length: 10 residues. The CDR3 region has the DNA TGCAGCGCTGGTATAGAGATGCAGTTCTTC. Residues: CSAGIEMQFF.

This chain's CDR3 is CASSLWTDEKLFF. In DNA, the CDR3 is TGTGCCAGCAGTCTTTGGACGGATGAAAAACTGTTTTTT. This chain joins TRBV6-5 and TRBJ1-4; D gene uncertain. There are 13 residues in the CDR3. Germline CDR1 reads MNHEY; CDR2 reads SVGAGI. Trimming left V 5 bases short and J 6 bases short, with 10 bases between.

The CDR3 loop is CSAYQDIRETQYF. DNA of the CDR3: TGCAGTGCCTACCAAGACATTCGAGAGACCCAGTACTTC. This chain uses TRBV20-1 with TRBJ2-5; D gene ambiguous. The CDR3 contains 13 residues. In germline, CDR1 is DFQATT, CDR2 SNEGSKA (reference sequence). Trimming cost V 6 bases and J 4 bases, with 15 bases left between them.

This clonotype came up a few times. The chain is built from TRBV5-1 and TRBJ2-7; 8 bases agree with TRBD1. This CDR3 is built from 13 residues. Germline CDR1 and CDR2: SGHRS and YFSETQ. After removal of 4 bases from V and 10 bases from J, the junction contained 10 bases not matched to a gene. As DNA, the CDR3 is TGCGCCAGCAGCCCGGACAGGGCAAGTACCCAGTACTTC. It specifies CASSPDRASTQYF.